The clone carrying this TCR beta chain was observed a handful of times. The antigen is undetermined. The CDR3 consists of 17 residues. The germline CDR1 and CDR2 sequences are SGHRS and YFSETQ. J was trimmed by 4 bases and V by 4 bases; bases with no gene match: 11. Constant-segment primers and 5'RACE yielded cDNA libraries for TCR alpha and TCR beta, each carrying sample barcodes and UMIs. One entry per CDR3 protein, called by TCRdb with MiXCR from the 5' RACE reads. The table has approximately 170,000 distinct CDR3 sequences, about an eighth seen once. The entry originates in a study of T-cell memory formation after mild COVID-19. Study summary: Most TCR clusters belonged to a single donor.

Whole-study findings and limits: Memory cells collected pre-infection included some clones that later responded, suggesting cross-reactive memory joined.

The V gene is TRBV5-1, the J gene TRBJ2-1, with TRBD1 matching over 10 bases. The clonotype originates from a man younger than 35 who had mild COVID-19 (a few samples of this study predate the infection). Cell type and time point are not known. Sequenced sample: PBMCs or a T cell subset sorted from them (not recorded which). CDR3 sequence reads: CASSPEPVGQGYNEQFF. The CDR3 coding sequence is TGCGCCAGCAGCCCCGAACCGGTGGGACAGGGGTACAATGAGCAGTTCTTC.